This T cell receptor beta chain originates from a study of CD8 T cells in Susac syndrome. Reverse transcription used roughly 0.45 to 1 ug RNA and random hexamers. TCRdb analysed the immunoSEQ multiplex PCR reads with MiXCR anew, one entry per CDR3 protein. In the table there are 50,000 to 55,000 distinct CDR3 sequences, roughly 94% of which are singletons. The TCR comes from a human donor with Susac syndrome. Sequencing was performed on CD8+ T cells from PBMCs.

DNA for the CDR3: TGTGCCTGGAGTGTGTTAGTTAATAATGAGCAGTTCTTC. Translated: CAWSVLVNNEQFF. The chain recombines TRBV30 with TRBJ2-1; D is unclear. Between the trimmed V and J ends, which lost 0 bases and 7 bases, there was a span of 10 bases. The V gene's germline CDR1 is GTSNPN and CDR2 SVGIG (reference sequence). The CDR3 is 13 residues long.